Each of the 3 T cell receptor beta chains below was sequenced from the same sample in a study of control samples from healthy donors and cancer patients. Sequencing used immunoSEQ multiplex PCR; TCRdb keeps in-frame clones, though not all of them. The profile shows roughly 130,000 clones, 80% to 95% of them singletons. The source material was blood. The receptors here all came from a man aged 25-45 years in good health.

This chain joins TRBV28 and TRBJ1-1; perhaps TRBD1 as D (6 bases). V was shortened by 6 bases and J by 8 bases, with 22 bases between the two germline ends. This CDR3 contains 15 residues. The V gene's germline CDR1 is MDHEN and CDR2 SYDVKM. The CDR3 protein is CASSLLGAAMREAFF. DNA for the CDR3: TGTGCCAGCAGCCTCCTGGGGGCCGCGATGCGCGAAGCTTTCTTT.

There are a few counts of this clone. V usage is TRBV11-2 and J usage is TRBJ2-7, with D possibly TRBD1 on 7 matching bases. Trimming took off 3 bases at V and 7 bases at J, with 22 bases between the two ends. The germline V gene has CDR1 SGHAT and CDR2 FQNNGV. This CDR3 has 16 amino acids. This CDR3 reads CASSFFTGVRGEEQYF. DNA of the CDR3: TGTGCCAGCAGCTTTTTTACAGGGGTGCGCGGGGAAGAGCAGTACTTC.

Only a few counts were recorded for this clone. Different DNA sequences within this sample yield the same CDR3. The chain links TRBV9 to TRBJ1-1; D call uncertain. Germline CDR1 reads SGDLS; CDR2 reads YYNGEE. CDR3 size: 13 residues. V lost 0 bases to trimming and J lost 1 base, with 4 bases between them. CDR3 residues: CASSVEGNTEAFF. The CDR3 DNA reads TGTGCCAGCAGCGTAGAGGGGAACACTGAAGCTTTCTTT.